This TCR beta chain was recovered during a study of blood T cells in healthy people across ages. V was clipped by 3 bases and J by 5 bases, with 11 bases between them. CDR3 length: 13 residues. The V gene's germline CDR1 is MGHDK and CDR2 SYGVNS. A second PCR of 7 to 11 cycles used a sample-barcoded 5' primer and a J-beta primer mix. TCRdb passed the 5' RACE reads through MiXCR, listing each CDR3 protein once. This sample has about 1.1 million distinct CDR3 sequences; more than 30% occur once, and the top ten carry around 13%. With each sample, at least 5.5 micrograms of total RNA were extracted. The sequence derives from a man younger than 35 in good health. The specimen sequenced was blood. V usage is TRBV25-1 and J usage is TRBJ2-7; D is unclear. The CDR3 bases are TGTGCCAGCAGTGAGGCAGCGAAAAACGAGCAGTACTTC. The encoded protein is CASSEAAKNEQYF.